The next 31 T cell receptor beta chains were all read from a single sample in a study of cytomegalovirus exposure and HLA in healthy donors. It was with 60 Vbeta and 13 Jbeta primers that the PCR ran. Data came from immunoSEQ multiplex PCR; TCRdb stores just in-frame clones and leaves some out. The table has roughly 180,000 clones, approximately 81% seen once. The sample comprised PBMCs. These receptor sequences come from a man aged 25-40 years in good health and CMV-seronegative.

The chain recombines TRBV7-2 with TRBJ1-5; a possible D gene is TRBD1 (6 bases). Germline CDR1 SGHTA, CDR2 FQGNSA. This CDR3 contains 16 residues. With 3 bases removed from V and 1 base from J, the gap between germline ends came to 13 bases. CDR3 in amino acids: CASSLSGTNSNQPQHF. As DNA, the CDR3 is TGTGCCAGCAGCTTGTCCGGGACAAACAGCAATCAGCCCCAGCATTTT.

The chain employs TRBV5-4 and TRBJ2-3; D not resolved. The CDR3 is 15 amino acids. V was trimmed by 0 bases and J by 4 bases, leaving 12 bases between them. Germline V CDR1 and CDR2: SGHNT, YYREEE (reference sequence). The CDR3 DNA sequence: TGTGCCAGCAGCTTGGCGGTTTTCGGTGCAGATACGCAGTATTTT. Translating it yields CASSLAVFGADTQYF. The entire variable domain, with the rest obtained from reference TRBV5-4 and TRBJ2-3, is as follows: ETGVTQSPTHLIKTRGQQVTLRCSSQSGHNTVSWYQQALGQGPQFIFQYYREEENGRGNFPPRFSGLQFPNYSSELNVNALELDDSALYLCASSLAVFGADTQYFGPGTRLTVL.

The J gene is TRBJ1-5, the V gene TRBV12-5; 8 nucleotides match TRBD1. Germline trimming cut 10 bases from V and 1 base from J; bases unmatched to any gene: 6. CDR1 and CDR2 (germline): LGHNT, FRNRAP. There are 14 residues in the CDR3. CDR3: CATRAGGSNQPQHF. DNA of the CDR3: TGTGCTACCCGGGCAGGGGGCAGCAATCAGCCCCAGCATTTT.

This clone was seen more than once but under ten times. The V and J genes are TRBV19 and TRBJ1-5, with 11 bases lining up with TRBD1. CDR1 is LNHDA and CDR2 is SQIVND in the germline V gene (reference sequence). Trimming at V came to 4 bases and at J to 11 bases, leaving 7 bases not matched to a gene. The CDR3 has 14 residues. The CDR3 DNA is TGTGCCAGTAGTACAGGGACAGGGGGTTGGTCCCAGCATTTT. Translation gives CASSTGTGGWSQHF.

This clone was counted only a few times. The chain has TRBV28 and TRBJ1-5; D ambiguous. Germline CDR1 MDHEN, CDR2 SYDVKM. V was trimmed by 4 bases and J by 0 bases, leaving 13 bases between them. This CDR3 is built from 16 residues. The CDR3 DNA is TGTGCCAGCAGTTCCCCCTTGATCTATAGCAATCAGCCCCAGCATTTT. Amino acids: CASSSPLIYSNQPQHF.

The chain links TRBV2 to TRBJ2-4, with D tentatively TRBD2 (5 bases). The CDR3 runs to 13 residues. With 0 bases removed from V and 15 bases from J, the gap between germline ends came to 15 bases. CDR1 is SNHLY, CDR2 FYNNEI, per germline. CDR3 coding DNA: TGTGCCAGCAGTGAAGCGATTGGAACTAGATCGTACTTC. This sequence encodes CASSEAIGTRSYF. Variable domain in full (rest from reference TRBV2 and TRBJ2-4): EPEVTQTPSHQVTQMGQEVILRCVPISNHLYFYWYRQILGQKVEFLVSFYNNEISEKSEIFDDQFSVERPDGSNFTLKIRSTKLEDSAMYFCASSEAIGTRSYFGAGTRLSVL.

V and J are TRBV19 and TRBJ1-1, with TRBD1 matching over 11 bases. V shed 6 bases and J 2 bases; nucleotides not matched to a gene: 5. CDR1 LNHDA and CDR2 SQIVND come from the germline V gene (reference sequence). The CDR3 has 15 amino acids. The CDR3: CASSGTGGSNTEAFF. The CDR3, as DNA: TGTGCCAGTAGCGGGACAGGGGGTTCTAACACTGAAGCTTTCTTT.

This chain joins TRBV5-4 and TRBJ2-5, with D possibly being TRBD1 (5 bases). The end of the DNA aligns better with TRBJ2-7, so the J call may be wrong. Looked up from germline, CDR1 is SGHNT and CDR2 is YYREEE (reference sequence). The CDR3 is 14 residues long. This CDR3 reads CASSLPKTVDEQYF. Written as DNA, the CDR3 is TGTGCCAGCAGCTTGCCCAAGACAGTAGACGAGCAGTACTTC.

V and J are TRBV18 and TRBJ1-5, with unresolved D. Germline CDR1 is KGHSH and CDR2 is LQKENI. The CDR3 has 15 amino acids. Deletions cut 2 bases from V and 0 bases from J, with 8 bases between. This chain's CDR3 is CASSPAASSNQPQHF. The CDR3 coding sequence is TGTGCCAGCTCACCAGCGGCAAGTAGCAATCAGCCCCAGCATTTT.

The chain has TRBV5-1 and TRBJ2-7, with D possibly matching TRBD2 (6 bases). V was pared by 3 bases and J by 2 bases, with 12 bases between. Germline CDR1 and CDR2: SGHRS and YFSETQ. The CDR3 contains 14 residues. The CDR3: CASSSGGDPYEQYF. The CDR3, as DNA: TGCGCCAGCAGCTCCGGGGGTGACCCCTACGAGCAGTACTTC.

This clone was seen a few times. The rearrangement links TRBV19 to TRBJ1-5, with 7 bases matching TRBD1. Germline lookup yields CDR1 LNHDA and CDR2 SQIVND (reference sequence). The V gene end was trimmed by 2 bases and the J gene end by 0 bases; junction bases not matched to a gene: 10. This CDR3 spans 18 amino acids. The CDR3 coding sequence is TGTGCCAGTAGTATATCCGGCCGTGGGACAGTTAGCAATCAGCCCCAGCATTTT. Translated, it gives CASSISGRGTVSNQPQHF. Drawing the rest from reference TRBV19 and TRBJ1-5, the complete variable domain is DGGITQSPKYLFRKEGQNVTLSCEQNLNHDAMYWYRQDPGQGLRLIYYSQIVNDFQKGDIAEGYSVSREKKESFPLTVTSAQKNPTAFYLCASSISGRGTVSNQPQHFGDGTRLSIL.

The CDR3 spells CASTKSNYGYTF. The CDR3 DNA is TGTGCCAGTACTAAGTCTAACTATGGCTACACCTTC. The genes are TRBV28 and TRBJ1-2; D is undetermined. V was clipped by 9 bases and J by 0 bases, with 8 bases between them. The CDR3 extends over 12 amino acids. Looked up from germline, CDR1 is MDHEN and CDR2 is SYDVKM.

CDR3 region: CASSPAQTNYGYTF. The CDR3 DNA follows: TGCGCCAGCAGCCCTGCACAAACTAACTATGGCTACACCTTC. The V and J genes are TRBV4-3 and TRBJ1-2; no clear D gene. The germline gives CDR1 LGHNA, CDR2 YSLEER. This CDR3 has 14 residues. V was trimmed by 4 bases and J by 0 bases, leaving 9 bases between them.

This chain links TRBV5-1 with TRBJ2-5, with 7 bases fitting TRBD2. The J segment lost 11 bases and the V segment lost 0 bases, leaving 10 bases of the junction unmatched. The germline V gene has CDR1 SGHRS and CDR2 YFSETQ. The CDR3 loop spans 14 amino acids. This CDR3 is CASSLVAGVEEQYF. The CDR3 nucleotides read TGCGCCAGCAGCTTGGTGGCGGGAGTCGAAGAGCAGTACTTC.

The chain has TRBV18 and TRBJ2-7; TRBD1 aligns across 9 bases. J gave up 2 bases and V 3 bases, and 8 bases lay outside the gene matches. The germline CDR1 and CDR2 sequences are KGHSH and LQKENI. The CDR3 length is 16 residues. Here the CDR3 DNA reads TGTGCCAGCTCACCTATCCCGGGACAGGGCCCCTACGAGCAGTACTTC. Amino acids: CASSPIPGQGPYEQYF.

The V and J genes are TRBV7-2 and TRBJ2-7; maybe TRBD2 (6 bases). The ends were cut back, 5 bases at V and 2 bases at J, with 19 bases in the middle. Germline V gene data show CDR1 as SGHTA and CDR2 as FQGNSA. The CDR3 loop spans 16 amino acids. CDR3 in DNA: TGTGCCAGCAGCCTATCTTCCGGGACTCCTCCCTACGAGCAGTACTTC. It is translated as CASSLSSGTPPYEQYF.

This chain links TRBV30 with TRBJ2-5; TRBD1 might be the D (5 bases). V lost 5 bases, J lost 6 bases, and 19 bases lay in between. CDR3 size: 14 residues. Germline V lookup: CDR1 GTSNPN, CDR2 SVGIG (reference sequence). CDR3 loop: CAWGPVGRDKTQYF. The CDR3 DNA sequence: TGTGCCTGGGGACCCGTGGGCAGGGATAAGACCCAGTACTTC.

The chain carries TRBV6-4 and TRBJ2-5; D call uncertain. The CDR3 covers 12 residues. The V end was cut by 4 bases, the J end by 4 bases, with 7 bases between. The germline gives CDR1 MRHNA, CDR2 SNTAGT. CDR3 protein: CASSVPLETQYF. The CDR3 DNA is TGTGCCAGCAGTGTTCCATTAGAGACCCAGTACTTC.

Here the CDR3 DNA reads TGTGCCAGTAGTTCAGGGAACACCGGGGAGCTGTTTTTT. Translated: CASSSGNTGELFF. This rearrangement joins TRBV19 to TRBJ2-2; unclear D gene. The CDR3 contains 13 residues. The V end was cut by 5 bases, the J end by 1 base, with 5 bases between. CDR1 LNHDA and CDR2 SQIVND come from the germline V gene (reference sequence).

The chain links TRBV5-1 to TRBJ2-5, with 7 nucleotides matching TRBD1. The CDR3 runs to 12 residues. After removal of 5 bases from V and 3 bases from J, the junction contained 1 base not matched to a gene. From germline, CDR1 is SGHRS and CDR2 YFSETQ. The CDR3 protein is CASRQGKETQYF. The CDR3 bases are TGCGCCAGCAGACAGGGGAAAGAGACCCAGTACTTC.

This clone came up once. The J gene is TRBJ1-5, the V gene TRBV5-6; no clear D gene. This CDR3 contains 13 residues. Looked up from germline, CDR1 is SGHDT and CDR2 is YYEEEE. V was shortened by 0 bases and J by 4 bases, with 5 bases between the two germline ends. CDR3 sequence reads: CASSLAPNQPQHF. DNA of the CDR3: TGTGCCAGCAGCTTGGCCCCTAATCAGCCCCAGCATTTT.

In this sample, this clone turned up a few times. The chain combines TRBV4-2 with TRBJ2-3, with TRBD2 identical over 13 bases. CDR1 is LGHNA and CDR2 is YNFKEQ in the germline V gene. This CDR3 region has 14 residues. V lost 5 bases and J lost 6; bases outside the gene matches: 2. The CDR3 here is CASSSTSGGDTQYF. CDR3 DNA sequence: TGTGCCAGCAGCTCGACTAGCGGGGGGGATACGCAGTATTTT.

The rearrangement uses TRBV11-2 and TRBJ2-3; maybe TRBD2 (6 bases). The germline V gene encodes CDR1 SGHAT and CDR2 FQNNGV. The CDR3 covers 14 residues. Trimming took 1 base from V and 4 from J, leaving 9 bases between them. The CDR3 here is CASSLGWGADTQYF. CDR3 sequence (DNA): TGTGCCAGCAGCTTAGGCTGGGGGGCAGATACGCAGTATTTT.

The V gene is TRBV5-1, the J gene TRBJ1-5, with D unresolved. Germline V CDR1 and CDR2: SGHRS, YFSETQ. V was cut by 4 bases and J by 0 bases, with 23 bases left in between. CDR3 length equals 19 residues. This CDR3 is CASSRITKIICYSNQPQHF. CDR3 DNA: TGCGCCAGCAGCCGTATTACTAAAATTATCTGTTATAGCAATCAGCCCCAGCATTTT.

On this clone itself: Within the sample, other DNA sequences also encode this same CDR3. The gene calls are TRBV7-9 and TRBJ2-5; TRBD2 agrees at 11 bases. Trimming removed 4 bases from V and 5 bases from J; junction bases left unmatched: 6. This CDR3 has 15 residues. Germline-derived CDR1 and CDR2 are SEHNR and FQNEAQ (reference sequence). CDR3 coding DNA: TGTGCCAGCAGCTCACTAGCGGGGGTTCAGGAGACCCAGTACTTC. Protein: CASSSLAGVQETQYF.

This clone showed up just once. The chain's CDR3 is CASTVDGGLEDTDTQYF. In nucleotides, the CDR3 is TGTGCCAGTACCGTCGACGGGGGGCTAGAGGACACAGATACGCAGTATTTT. The genes are TRBV19 and TRBJ2-3; possible D gene TRBD2, 7 bases. Looked up from germline, CDR1 is LNHDA and CDR2 is SQIVND (reference sequence). This CDR3 has 17 amino acids. V was clipped by 7 bases and J by 2 bases, with 22 bases between them.

The CDR3 spells CASSSSLSGLIFSEQYF. The CDR3 DNA sequence: TGTGCCAGCAGTTCCTCACTTTCGGGACTGATTTTCTCCGAGCAGTACTTC. J is TRBJ2-7 and V is TRBV27; D possibly corresponds to TRBD2 (6 bases). Germline CDR1 and CDR2: MNHEY and SMNVEV (reference sequence). V was shortened by 4 bases and J by 6 bases, with 25 bases between the two germline ends. The CDR3 has 17 residues.

The CDR3 bases are TGTGCCAGCACCGGACCAGCGGGGGCCGGGAGGGCCGATGAGCAGTACTTC. Amino acid sequence: CASTGPAGAGRADEQYF. The chain has TRBV21-1 and TRBJ2-7; the D segment call TRBD2 is taken from the table without a DNA check. TRBV21-1 is labeled a pseudogene. The CDR3 has 17 amino acids.

The chain is built from TRBV7-9 and TRBJ2-1, with D possibly being TRBD2 (6 bases). Germline CDR1 reads SEHNR; CDR2 reads FQNEAQ (reference sequence). CDR3 length equals 12 residues. Trimming removed 3 bases from V and 10 bases from J, with 10 bases in between. The CDR3 DNA follows: TGTGCCAGCAGCTTGGGCGCGGGAGAGCAGTTCTTC. This gives the protein CASSLGAGEQFF. The complete variable domain, with remaining parts taken from reference TRBV7-9 and TRBJ2-1, reads DTGVSQNPRHKITKRGQNVTFRCDPISEHNRLYWYRQTLGQGPEFLTYFQNEAQLEKSRLLSDRFSAERPKGSFSTLEIQRTEQGDSAMYLCASSLGAGEQFFGPGTRLTVL.

The rearrangement links TRBV13 to TRBJ2-7, with D possibly TRBD1 on 6 matching bases. V shed 5 bases and J shed 1 base, with 18 bases lying between them. This CDR3 is built from 16 residues. Germline V gene sequence: CDR1 PRHDT, CDR2 FYEKMQ (reference sequence). DNA for the CDR3: TGTGCCAGCAGCGGACCCCCGGACAGCGCGTCCTACGAGCAGTACTTC. It specifies CASSGPPDSASYEQYF.

This clone was recorded once. The rearrangement joins TRBV7-2 to TRBJ1-2, with D perhaps TRBD1 (5 bases). This CDR3 has 16 residues. Trimming left V 1 base short and J 7 bases short, with 19 bases between. Per germline, CDR1 SGHTA and CDR2 FQGNSA. The CDR3 protein is CASSLDPRQYLGGYTF. For the CDR3, the DNA is TGTGCCAGCAGCTTAGACCCTAGACAGTACTTGGGTGGCTACACCTTC. The variable domain in full, with the rest retrieved from reference TRBV7-2 and TRBJ1-2, is GAGVSQSPSNKVTEKGKDVELRCDPISGHTALYWYRQSLGQGLEFLIYFQGNSAPDKSGLPSDRFSAERTGGSVSTLTIQRTQQEDSAVYLCASSLDPRQYLGGYTFGSGTRLTVV.